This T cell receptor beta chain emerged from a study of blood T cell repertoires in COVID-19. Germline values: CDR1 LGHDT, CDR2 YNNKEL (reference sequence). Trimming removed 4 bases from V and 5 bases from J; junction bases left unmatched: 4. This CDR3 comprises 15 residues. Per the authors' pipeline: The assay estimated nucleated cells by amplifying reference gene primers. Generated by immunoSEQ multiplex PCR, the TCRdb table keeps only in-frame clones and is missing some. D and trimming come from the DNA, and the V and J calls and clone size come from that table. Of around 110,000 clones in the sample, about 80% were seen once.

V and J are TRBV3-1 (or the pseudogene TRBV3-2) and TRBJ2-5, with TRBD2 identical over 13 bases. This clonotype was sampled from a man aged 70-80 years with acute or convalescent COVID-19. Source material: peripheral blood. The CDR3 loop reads CASSLGTSGVETQYF. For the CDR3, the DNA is TGTGCCAGCAGCCTCGGGACTAGCGGGGTTGAGACCCAGTACTTC.